Here is one TCR beta chain with its context. This receptor's antigen is unknown. Base quality data are lacking; no much larger clone is found one base away. This sample is part of a study of blood T cell repertoires in COVID-19 (dated by TCRdb to about 2020). Study-level background: Samples covering the acute and convalescent phases of COVID-19 were provided by collaborators in the United States, Italy and Spain. The material from the prospective study consisted of cDNA or gDNA derived from T cells, B-cell-depleted T cells, or PBMCs. The dataset comprised deeply sampled blood TCRbeta repertoires from subjects exposed to, actively infected with, or recovered from COVID-19. A freely available public database, intended as a resource for researchers studying the immune response to SARS-CoV-2, is where the repertoires were released. The samples were drawn from the first 160 participants of the ongoing ImmuneRACE study and from over a thousand subjects provided by 6 global collaborators. Sample metadata almost always included a de-identified subject ID, COVID-19 status, age in years and sex. Where available, HLA class I and class II types were obtained from metadata supplied by the sample provider rather than from assay-based typing.

Each collaborating institution followed its own protocols to collect whole blood in K2EDTA tubes. For TCRbeta analysis, collaborators shipped samples as frozen whole blood, isolated PBMCs, or DNA extracted from either of those sample types. CDR3 length: 17 amino acids, cysteine to phenylalanine. Only the CDR3 region is kept as DNA, spanning 51 bases read in frame from base 1. The germline V end is reduced by 3 bases and the J end by 2 bases; junction bases left unmatched: 10. Per the germline V gene (reference sequence), LNHNV is the CDR1 and YYDKDF is the CDR2. TCRbeta CDR3 regions were amplified from genomic DNA using the immunoSEQ Assay, a bias-controlled multiplex PCR. Per the original workflow: Nucleated cell counts per sample were estimated from amplification of reference gene primers within the assay. To quantify the absolute abundance of each unique TCRbeta CDR3 rearrangement, sequence reads were collapsed and filtered. For each sample, productive Simpson clonality was calculated as the square root of Simpson's diversity index over productive rearrangements. TCRdb provides this immuneACCESS table in a form limited to in-frame rearrangements. Some clones are lacking; in checked studies, under half of them reflect an unresolved V gene, and why the rest are absent is not known. The D gene and trimming were derived from the DNA, and the V and J assignments and clone size from that table. This sample has about 170,000 clones in its table, and 80% to 85% of those were observed once. Clones ranked in the top ten supply about 10% of the sample.

On the study overall, not on this receptor specifically: The amount of clinical and demographic metadata varied by source and participant and was provided uncurated.

The sequenced material came from peripheral blood. The chain is encoded by TRBV15 joined to TRBJ2-7; 10 middle bases align to TRBD1. The receptor's source is a woman older than 75 with active or convalescent COVID-19. The DNA reads TGTGCCACCAGCAGGGCCTCCGGGACAGGGGTTGCCTACGAGCAGTACTTC. It specifies CATSRASGTGVAYEQYF.